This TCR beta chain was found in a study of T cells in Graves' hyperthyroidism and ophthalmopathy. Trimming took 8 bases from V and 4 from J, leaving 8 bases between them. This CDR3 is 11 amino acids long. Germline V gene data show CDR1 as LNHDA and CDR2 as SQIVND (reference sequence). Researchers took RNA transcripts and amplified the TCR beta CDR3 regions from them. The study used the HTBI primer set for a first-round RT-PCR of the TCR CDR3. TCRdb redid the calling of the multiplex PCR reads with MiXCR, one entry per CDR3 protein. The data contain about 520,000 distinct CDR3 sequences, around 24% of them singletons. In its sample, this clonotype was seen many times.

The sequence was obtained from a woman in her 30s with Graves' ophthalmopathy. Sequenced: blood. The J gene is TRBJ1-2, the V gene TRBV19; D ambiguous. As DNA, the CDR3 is TGTGCCAGTGCCGGCCCCTATGGCTACACCTTC. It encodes CASAGPYGYTF.